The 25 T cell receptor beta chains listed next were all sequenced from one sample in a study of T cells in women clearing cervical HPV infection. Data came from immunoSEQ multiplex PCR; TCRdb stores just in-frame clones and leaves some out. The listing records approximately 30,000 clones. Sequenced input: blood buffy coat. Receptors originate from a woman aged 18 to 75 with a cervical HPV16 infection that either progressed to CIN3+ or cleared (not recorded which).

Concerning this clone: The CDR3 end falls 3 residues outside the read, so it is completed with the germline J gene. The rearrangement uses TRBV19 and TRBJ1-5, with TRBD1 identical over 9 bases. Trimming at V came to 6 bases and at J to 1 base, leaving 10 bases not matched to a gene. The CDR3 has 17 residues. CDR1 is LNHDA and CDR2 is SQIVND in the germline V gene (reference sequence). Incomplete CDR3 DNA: TGTGCCAGTAGACTTACGACAGGGGGTATAAGCAATCAGCCC. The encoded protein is CASRLTTGGISNQP. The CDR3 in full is CASRLTTGGISNQPQHF.

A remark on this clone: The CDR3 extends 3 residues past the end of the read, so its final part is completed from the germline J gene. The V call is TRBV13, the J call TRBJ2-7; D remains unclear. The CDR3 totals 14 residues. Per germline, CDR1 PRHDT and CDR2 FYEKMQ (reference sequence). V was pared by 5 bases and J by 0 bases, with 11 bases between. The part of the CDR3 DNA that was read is TGTGCCAGCAGCCCCGGGTTAAGCTCCTACGAG. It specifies CASSPGLSSYE. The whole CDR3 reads CASSPGLSSYEQYF.

CDR3 DNA (partial): TGTGCCAGCAGCTTAACCCCCCGAGGTTCCACAGATACG. Its protein product is CASSLTPRGSTDT. The entire CDR3 protein reads CASSLTPRGSTDTQYF. V and J are TRBV7-3 and TRBJ2-3; D is uncertain. The CDR3 end falls 3 residues outside the read, so it is completed with the germline J gene. The CDR3 has 16 amino acids. Germline CDR1 and CDR2: SGHTA and FQGTGA. V dropped 0 bases and J dropped 2 bases, with 12 bases sitting between them.

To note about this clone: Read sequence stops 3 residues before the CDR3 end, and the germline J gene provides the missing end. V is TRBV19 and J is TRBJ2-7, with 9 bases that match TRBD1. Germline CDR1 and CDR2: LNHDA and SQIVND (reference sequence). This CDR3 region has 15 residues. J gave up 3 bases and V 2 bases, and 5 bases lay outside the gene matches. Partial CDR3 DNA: TGTGCCAGTAGTATAATGGGGGGACAGGGCTACGAG. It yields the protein CASSIMGGQGYE. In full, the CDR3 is CASSIMGGQGYEQYF.

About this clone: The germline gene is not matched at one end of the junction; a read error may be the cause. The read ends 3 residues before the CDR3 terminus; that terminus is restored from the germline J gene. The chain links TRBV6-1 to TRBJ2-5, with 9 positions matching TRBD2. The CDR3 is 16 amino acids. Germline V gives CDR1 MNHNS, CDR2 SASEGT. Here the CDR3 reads CVSSAPSGGLQETQYF. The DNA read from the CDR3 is TGTGTCAGCAGTGCCCCCAGCGGGGGGTTGCAAGAGACC.

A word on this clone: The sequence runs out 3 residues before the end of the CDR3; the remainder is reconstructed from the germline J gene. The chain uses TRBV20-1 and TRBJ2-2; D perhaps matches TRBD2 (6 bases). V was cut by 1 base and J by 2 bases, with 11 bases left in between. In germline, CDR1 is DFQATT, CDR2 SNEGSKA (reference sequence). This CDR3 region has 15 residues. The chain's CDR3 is CSARGGTFNTGELFF. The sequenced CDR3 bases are TGCAGTGCTAGAGGGGGGACTTTTAACACCGGGGAG.

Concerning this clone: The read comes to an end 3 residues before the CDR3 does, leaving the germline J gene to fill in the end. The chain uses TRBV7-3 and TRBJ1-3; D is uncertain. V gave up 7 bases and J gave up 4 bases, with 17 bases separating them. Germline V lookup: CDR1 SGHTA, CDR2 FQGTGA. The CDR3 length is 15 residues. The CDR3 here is CASTLSAGEGNTIYF. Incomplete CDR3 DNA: TGTGCCAGCACCCTTAGTGCCGGGGAGGGAAACACC.

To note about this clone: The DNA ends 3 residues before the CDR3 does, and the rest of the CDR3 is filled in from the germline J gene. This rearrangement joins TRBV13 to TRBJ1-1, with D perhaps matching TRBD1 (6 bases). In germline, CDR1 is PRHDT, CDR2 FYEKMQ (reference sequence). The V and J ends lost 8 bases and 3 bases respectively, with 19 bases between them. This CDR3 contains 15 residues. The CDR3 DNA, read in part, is TGTGCCAGCGCGGGGGCGGTTATTAGGGACACTGAA. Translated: CASAGAVIRDTE. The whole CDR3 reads CASAGAVIRDTEAFF.

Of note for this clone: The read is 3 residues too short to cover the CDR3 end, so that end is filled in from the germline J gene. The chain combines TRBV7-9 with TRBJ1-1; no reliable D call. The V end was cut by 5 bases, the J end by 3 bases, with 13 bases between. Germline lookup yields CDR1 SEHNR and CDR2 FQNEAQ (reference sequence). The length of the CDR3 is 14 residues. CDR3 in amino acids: CASSRLSGDTEAFF. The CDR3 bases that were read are TGTGCCAGCAGCCGCCTGTCCGGGGACACTGAA.

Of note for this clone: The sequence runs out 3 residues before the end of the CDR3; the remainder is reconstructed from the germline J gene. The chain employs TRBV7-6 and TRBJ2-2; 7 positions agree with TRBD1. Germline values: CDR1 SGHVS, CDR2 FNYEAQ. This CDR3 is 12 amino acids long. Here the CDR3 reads CASSLGTDELFF. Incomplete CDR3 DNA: TGTGCCAGCAGCTTGGGGACAGATGAG.

This chain's CDR3 is CSARDIRGTYEQYF. The CDR3 DNA, read in part, is TGCAGTGCTAGAGATATACGGGGGACCTACGAG. This chain joins TRBV20-1 and TRBJ2-7; D perhaps matches TRBD2 (6 bases). Read data end 3 residues before the CDR3 end; the end is taken from the germline J gene. CDR1 and CDR2 from the germline V gene are DFQATT and SNEGSKA (reference sequence). V gave up 0 bases and J gave up 2 bases, with 11 bases separating them. This CDR3 is 14 amino acids long.

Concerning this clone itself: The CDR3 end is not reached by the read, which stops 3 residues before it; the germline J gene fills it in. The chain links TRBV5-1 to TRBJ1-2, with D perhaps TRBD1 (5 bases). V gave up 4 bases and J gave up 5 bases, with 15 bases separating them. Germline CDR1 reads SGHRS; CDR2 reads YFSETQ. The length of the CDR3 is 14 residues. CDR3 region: CASSPGDKGYGYTF. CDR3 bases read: TGCGCCAGCAGCCCCGGCGATAAGGGGTATGGC.

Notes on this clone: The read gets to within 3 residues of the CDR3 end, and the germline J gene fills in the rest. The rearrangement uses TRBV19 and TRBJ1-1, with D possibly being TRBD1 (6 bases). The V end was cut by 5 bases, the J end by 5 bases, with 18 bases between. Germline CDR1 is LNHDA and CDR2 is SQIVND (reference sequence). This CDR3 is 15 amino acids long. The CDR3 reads CASSVQQGMGTEAFF. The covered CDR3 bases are TGTGCCAGTAGTGTTCAACAGGGCATGGGGACTGAA. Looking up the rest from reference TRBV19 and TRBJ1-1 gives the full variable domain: DGGITQSPKYLFRKEGQNVTLSCEQNLNHDAMYWYRQDPGQGLRLIYYSQIVNDFQKGDIAEGYSVSREKKESFPLTVTSAQKNPTAFYLCASSVQQGMGTEAFFGQGTRLTVV.

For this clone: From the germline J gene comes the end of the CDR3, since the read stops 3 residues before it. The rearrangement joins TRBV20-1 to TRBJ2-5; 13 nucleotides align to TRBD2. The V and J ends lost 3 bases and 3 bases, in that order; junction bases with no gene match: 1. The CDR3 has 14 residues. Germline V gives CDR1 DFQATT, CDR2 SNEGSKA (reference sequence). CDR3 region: CSASGLAGEETQYF. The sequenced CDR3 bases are TGCAGTGCTAGCGGACTAGCGGGGGAAGAGACC.

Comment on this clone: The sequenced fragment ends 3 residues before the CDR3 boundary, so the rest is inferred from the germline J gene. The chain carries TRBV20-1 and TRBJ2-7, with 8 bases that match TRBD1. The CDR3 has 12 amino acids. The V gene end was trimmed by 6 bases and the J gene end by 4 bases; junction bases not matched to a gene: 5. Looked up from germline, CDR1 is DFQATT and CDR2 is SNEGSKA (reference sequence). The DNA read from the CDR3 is TGCAGTGCCGCGACAGGGGTTTACGAG. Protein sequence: CSAATGVYE. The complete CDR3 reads CSAATGVYEQYF.

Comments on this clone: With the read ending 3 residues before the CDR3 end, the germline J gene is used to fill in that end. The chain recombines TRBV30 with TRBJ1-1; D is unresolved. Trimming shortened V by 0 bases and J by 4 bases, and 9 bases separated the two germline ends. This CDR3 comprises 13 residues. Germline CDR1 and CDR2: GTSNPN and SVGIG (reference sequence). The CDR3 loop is CAWSVAGVTEAFF. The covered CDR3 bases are TGTGCCTGGAGTGTAGCCGGGGTCACTGAA. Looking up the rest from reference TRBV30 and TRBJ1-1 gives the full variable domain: SQTIHQWPATLVQPVGSPLSLECTVEGTSNPNLYWYRQAAGRGLQLLFYSVGIGQISSEVPQNLSASRPQDRQFILSSKKLLLSDSGFYLCAWSVAGVTEAFFGQGTRLTVV.

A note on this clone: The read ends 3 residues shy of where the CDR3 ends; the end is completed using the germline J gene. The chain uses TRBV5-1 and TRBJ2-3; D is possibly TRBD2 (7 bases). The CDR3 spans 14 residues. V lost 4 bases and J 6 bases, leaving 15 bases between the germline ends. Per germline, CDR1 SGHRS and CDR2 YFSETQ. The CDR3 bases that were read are TGCGCCAGCAGCCTGCAGGGGAGGGAGGATACG. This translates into CASSLQGREDT. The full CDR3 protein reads CASSLQGREDTQYF.

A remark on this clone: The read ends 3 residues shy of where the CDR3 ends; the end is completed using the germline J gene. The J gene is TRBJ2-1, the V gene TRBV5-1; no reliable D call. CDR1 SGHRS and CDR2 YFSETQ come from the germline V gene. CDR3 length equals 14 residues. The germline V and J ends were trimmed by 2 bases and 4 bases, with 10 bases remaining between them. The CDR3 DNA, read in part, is TGCGCCAGCAGCTTAGGCAGGCGATACAATGAG. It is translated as CASSLGRRYNE. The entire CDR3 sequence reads CASSLGRRYNEQFF.

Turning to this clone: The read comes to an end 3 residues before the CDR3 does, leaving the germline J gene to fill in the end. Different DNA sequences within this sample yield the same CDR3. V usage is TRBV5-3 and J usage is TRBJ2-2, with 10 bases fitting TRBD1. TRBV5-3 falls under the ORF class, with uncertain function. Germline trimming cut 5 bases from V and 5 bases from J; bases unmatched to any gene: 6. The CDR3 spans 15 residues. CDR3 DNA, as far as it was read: TGTGCCAGAAGAATGGACAGGGGGTGTACCGGGGAG. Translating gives CARRMDRGCTGE. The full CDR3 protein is CARRMDRGCTGELFF.

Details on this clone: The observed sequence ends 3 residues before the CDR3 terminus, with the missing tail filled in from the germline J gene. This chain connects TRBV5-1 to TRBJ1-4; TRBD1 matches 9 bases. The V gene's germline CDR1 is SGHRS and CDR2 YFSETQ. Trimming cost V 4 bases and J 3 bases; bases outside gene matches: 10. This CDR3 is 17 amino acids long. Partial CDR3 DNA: TGCGCCAGCAGCCCCTATAAGGGGACAGGGTCTAATGAAAAA. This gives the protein CASSPYKGTGSNEK. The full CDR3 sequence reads CASSPYKGTGSNEKLFF.

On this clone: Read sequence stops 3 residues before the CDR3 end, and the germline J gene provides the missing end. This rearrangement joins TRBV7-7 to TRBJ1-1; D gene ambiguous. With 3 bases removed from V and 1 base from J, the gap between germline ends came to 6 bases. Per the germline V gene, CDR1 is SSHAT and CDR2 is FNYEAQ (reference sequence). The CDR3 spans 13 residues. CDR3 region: CASSFSENTEAFF. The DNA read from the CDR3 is TGTGCCAGCAGCTTTAGTGAGAACACTGAA.

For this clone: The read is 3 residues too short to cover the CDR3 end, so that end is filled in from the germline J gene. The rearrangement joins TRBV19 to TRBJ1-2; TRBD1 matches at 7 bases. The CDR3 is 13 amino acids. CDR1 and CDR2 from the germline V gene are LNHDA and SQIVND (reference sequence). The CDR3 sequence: CASSSTGAPGYTF. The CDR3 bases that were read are TGTGCCAGTAGTAGCACAGGGGCTCCGGGC.

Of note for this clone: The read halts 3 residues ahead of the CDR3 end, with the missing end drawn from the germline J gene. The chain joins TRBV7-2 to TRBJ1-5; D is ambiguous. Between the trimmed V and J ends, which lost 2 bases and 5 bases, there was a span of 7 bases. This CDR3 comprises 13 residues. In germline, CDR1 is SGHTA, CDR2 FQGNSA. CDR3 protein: CASSLNSHQPQHF. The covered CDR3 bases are TGTGCCAGCAGCTTAAACAGCCATCAGCCC.

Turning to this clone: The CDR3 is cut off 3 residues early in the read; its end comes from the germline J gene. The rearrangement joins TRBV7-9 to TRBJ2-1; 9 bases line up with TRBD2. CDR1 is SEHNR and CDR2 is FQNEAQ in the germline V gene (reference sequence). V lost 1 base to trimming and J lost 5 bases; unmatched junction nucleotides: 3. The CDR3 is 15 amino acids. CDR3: CASSLGIAGDNEQFF. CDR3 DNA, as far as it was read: TGTGCCAGCAGCTTAGGGATAGCGGGGGACAATGAG.

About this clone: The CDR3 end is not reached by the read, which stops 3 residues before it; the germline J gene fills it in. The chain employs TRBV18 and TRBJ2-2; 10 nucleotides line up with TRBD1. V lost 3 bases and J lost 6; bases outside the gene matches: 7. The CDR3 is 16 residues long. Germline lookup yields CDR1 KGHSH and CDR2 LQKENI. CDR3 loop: CASSPGTGVDAGELFF. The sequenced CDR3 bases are TGTGCCAGCTCACCCGGGACAGGGGTTGACGCCGGGGAG.